This T cell receptor beta chain was profiled in a study of shared T cell receptors in the human thymus. Libraries were prepared by immunoSEQ multiplex PCR; TCRdb keeps only in-frame clonotypes and omits some of them. The sample yields approximately 400,000 clones, roughly 94% seen once. This CDR3 is built from 15 residues. CDR1 LNHDA and CDR2 SQIVND come from the germline V gene (reference sequence). Trimming left V 1 base short and J 1 base short, with 10 bases between. Sequencing input: thymocytes. This TCR derives from a human donor. V and J are TRBV19 and TRBJ1-1; D is perhaps TRBD1 (5 bases). The DNA for the CDR3 is TGTGCCAGTAGTATAGTCGGCAGGGCGAACACTGAAGCTTTCTTT. Translation gives CASSIVGRANTEAFF.